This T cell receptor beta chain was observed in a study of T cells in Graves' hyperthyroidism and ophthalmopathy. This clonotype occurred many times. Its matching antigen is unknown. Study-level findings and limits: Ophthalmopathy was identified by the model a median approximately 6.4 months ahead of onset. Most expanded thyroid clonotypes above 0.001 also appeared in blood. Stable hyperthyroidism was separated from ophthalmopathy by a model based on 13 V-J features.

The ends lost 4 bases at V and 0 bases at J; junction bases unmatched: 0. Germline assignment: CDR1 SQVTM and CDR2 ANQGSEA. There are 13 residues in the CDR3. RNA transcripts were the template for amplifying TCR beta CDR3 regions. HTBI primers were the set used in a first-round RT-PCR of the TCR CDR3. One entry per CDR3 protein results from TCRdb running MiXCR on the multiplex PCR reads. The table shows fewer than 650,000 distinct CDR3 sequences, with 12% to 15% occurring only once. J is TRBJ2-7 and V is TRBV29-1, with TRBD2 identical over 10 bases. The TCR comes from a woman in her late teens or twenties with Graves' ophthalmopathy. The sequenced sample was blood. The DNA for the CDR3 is TGCAGCGTTGTAGCGGGAGGCTCCTACGAGCAGTACTTC. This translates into CSVVAGGSYEQYF.